This TCR beta chain was identified during a study of T cell responses to AZD1222 COVID-19 vaccine. Study observations and caveats: Breadth and depth of Spike-specific TCRs rose after two AZD1222 doses.

The CDR3 totals 14 residues. Per germline, CDR1 SGHNT and CDR2 YYREEE (reference sequence). V was clipped by 0 bases and J by 2 bases; unmatched bases: 2. Assay used: immunoSEQ multiplex PCR; TCRdb lists only in-frame clones, some missing. The data show about 130,000 clones, with roughly 90% seen just once and approximately 2.5% held by the top ten. Note on this clone: What it binds is not known.

This chain joins TRBV5-4 and TRBJ2-7; 7 nucleotides match TRBD1. The sample consisted of peripheral blood, taken on day 0 of AZD1222 vaccination. This TCR was sampled from an adult in good health. The chain's CDR3 is CASSLEQGPYEQYF. The CDR3 nucleotides read TGTGCCAGCAGCTTGGAACAGGGGCCCTACGAGCAGTACTTC.